The rows below give T cell receptor beta chains drawn from one sample of a study of Ad26.COV2.S vaccination and SARS-CoV-2 variants. Clones were sequenced by immunoSEQ multiplex PCR, and TCRdb holds only the in-frame ones, with some missing. The data contain some 320,000 clones, around 84% of them singletons. The sample here was peripheral blood, taken in a trial of Ad26.COV2.S vaccine versus placebo. The receptors here all came from a person between 18 and 60 years old who received the Ad26.COV2.S COVID-19 vaccine or a placebo. CDR3s include the opening cysteine and the closing phenylalanine or tryptophan. D genes are given only for firm matches. The size field is filled for only some rows; it gives once, few, many or a size class.

v_gene,abundance,len,d_gene,j_gene,CDR3aa,CDR3nt
TRBV6-5,-,14,-,TRBJ1-2,CASSRDPISYGYTF,TGTGCCAGCAGCCGAGACCCGATATCCTATGGCTACACCTTC
TRBV27,once,14,TRBD1,TRBJ1-2,CASSLMGQAHGYTF,TGTGCCAGCAGTTTGATGGGACAGGCTCATGGCTACACCTTC
TRBV10-2,once,12,-,TRBJ2-5,CASSDRGETQYF,TGCGCCAGCAGTGACAGGGGCGAGACCCAGTACTTC
TRBV6-5,-,15,-,TRBJ1-2,CASSYSAGAPSGYTF,TGTGCCAGCAGTTACTCGGCGGGGGCGCCAAGTGGCTACACCTTC
TRBV19,-,14,-,TRBJ1-1,CASSMGQRNTEAFF,TGTGCCAGTAGTATGGGTCAGAGGAACACTGAAGCTTTCTTT
TRBV7-2,-,16,-,TRBJ1-3,CASSRIRLNSGNTIYF,TGTGCCAGCAGCCGGATACGGCTAAACTCTGGAAACACCATATATTTT
TRBV3-1/TRBV3-2,-,14,TRBD1,TRBJ1-1,CASSRQGANTEAFF,TGTGCCAGCAGCCGACAGGGGGCGAACACTGAAGCTTTCTTT
TRBV6-2/TRBV6-3,-,15,-,TRBJ1-6,CASSYAGNYNSPLHF,TGTGCCAGCAGTTATGCGGGGAACTATAATTCACCCCTCCACTTT
TRBV7-8,-,14,TRBD1,TRBJ1-5,CASSPRDRDQPQHF,TGTGCCAGCAGCCCCCGGGACAGGGATCAGCCCCAGCATTTT
TRBV10-3,-,17,TRBD1,TRBJ2-5,CAINQAGEKTGVETQYF,TGTGCCATCAATCAAGCAGGCGAGAAGACAGGGGTCGAGACCCAGTACTTC
TRBV5-1,-,14,-,TRBJ2-7,CASSLTGFSYEQYF,TGCGCCAGCAGCCTGACGGGATTTTCCTACGAGCAGTACTTC
TRBV18,-,12,-,TRBJ1-2,CASSPWGTGYTF,TGTGCCAGCTCACCGTGGGGTACCGGCTACACCTTC
TRBV18,-,17,TRBD1,TRBJ1-1,CASSPPYLGQENTEAFF,TGTGCCAGCTCACCACCTTACTTGGGACAGGAGAACACTGAAGCTTTCTTT
TRBV3-1/TRBV3-2,-,16,-,TRBJ2-3,CASSQDRGTSTDTQYF,TGTGCCAGCAGCCAAGATCGGGGGACTAGCACAGATACGCAGTATTTT
TRBV7-9,-,12,-,TRBJ1-4,CASSPQVQKLFF,TGTGCCAGCAGTCCTCAGGTCCAAAAACTGTTTTTT